This TCR beta chain originates from a study of early T cells in non-severe SARS-CoV-2 infection. Study conclusions and caveats: Anti-spike CD8 responses were favored in VDJdb matching, and private and CD4 specificities were missed.

CDR3 length equals 15 residues. Germline V gene sequence: CDR1 SGHVS, CDR2 FNYEAQ. The V and J ends lost 6 bases and 1 base respectively, with 14 bases between them. MiXCR, run by TCRdb on the 5' RACE reads, gives a single entry per CDR3 protein. The top ten clones hold 4% to 5% of a sample with some 66,000 distinct CDR3 sequences, around an eighth of them seen once. This clonotype was observed at least ten times. Its specificity is not known. The specimen sequenced was whole blood. This receptor was taken from an adult who was a healthcare worker with PCR-confirmed SARS-CoV-2 infection or an uninfected control (not recorded which). The rearrangement joins TRBV7-6 to TRBJ2-3, with D possibly TRBD2 on 5 matching bases. The CDR3 DNA follows: TGTGCCAGCAGTTCCAATTTGAGGGGCACAGATACGCAGTATTTT. This translates into CASSSNLRGTDTQYF.